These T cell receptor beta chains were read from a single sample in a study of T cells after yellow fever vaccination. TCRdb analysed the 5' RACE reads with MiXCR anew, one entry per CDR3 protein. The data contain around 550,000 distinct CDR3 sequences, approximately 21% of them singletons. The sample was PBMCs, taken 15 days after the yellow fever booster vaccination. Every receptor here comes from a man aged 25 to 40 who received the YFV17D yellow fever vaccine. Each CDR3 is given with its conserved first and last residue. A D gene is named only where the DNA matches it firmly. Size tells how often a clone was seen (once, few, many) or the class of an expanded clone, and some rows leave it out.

TGTGCCAGCAGAAAGCGGGAGGGCCTGGGGAATGAGCAGTTCTTC,CASRKREGLGNEQFF,TRBV12-3/TRBV12-4,TRBD2,TRBJ2-1,.
TGTGCCATCAGCCAGAACCAAGAGACCCAGTACTTC,CAISQNQETQYF,TRBV10-3,.,TRBJ2-5,.
TGTGCCAGCAGCTTTGTTTCCTTGGACTACAACAATGAGCAGTTCTTC,CASSFVSLDYNNEQFF,TRBV7-2,.,TRBJ2-1,.
TGTGCCAGCAGCTTAGCGGGAGGTAGTAGAGATACGCAGTATTTT,CASSLAGGSRDTQYF,TRBV7-6,.,TRBJ2-3,.
TGTGCCAGCAGCTTACGGGGGGCCTCCTACAATGAGCAGTTCTTC,CASSLRGASYNEQFF,TRBV7-8,.,TRBJ2-1,.
TGTGCCAGCAGCCGTAGGGCCGGCACAGATACGCAGTATTTT,CASSRRAGTDTQYF,TRBV7-2,.,TRBJ2-3,few
TGCGCCAGCAGCCAAGATCACGCAACTCAGAAAAACATTCAGTACTTC,CASSQDHATQKNIQYF,TRBV4-3,.,TRBJ2-4,.
TGCAGTGCTAGCGGACTCTCGGGGTGGACGCAGTATTTT,CSASGLSGWTQYF,TRBV20-1,.,TRBJ2-3,few
TGTGCCAGCTCCCCGGGACAGCCAATGAACACTGAAGCTTTCTTT,CASSPGQPMNTEAFF,TRBV18,TRBD1,TRBJ1-1,.
TGCGCCAGCGCCCGGACAGGGGGATTCGACGAGCAGTACTTC,CASARTGGFDEQYF,TRBV5-1,TRBD1,TRBJ2-7,.
TGTGCCAGCGTGACGACAATTAGAGCCTCTGGGGCCAACGTCCTGACTTTC,CASVTTIRASGANVLTF,TRBV7-9,.,TRBJ2-6,few
TGTGCCAGCAGCTTGTGGTCCTGGCAGGGGATGACAGATACGCAGTATTTT,CASSLWSWQGMTDTQYF,TRBV5-5,.,TRBJ2-3,.
TGTGCCAGCAGTGGCAGGCGAGGAACCTACGAGCAGTACTTC,CASSGRRGTYEQYF,TRBV6-2/TRBV6-3,.,TRBJ2-7,.
TGTGCCTGGAGTGGGGAGGGTAAAAGCTCCTACGAGCAGTACTTC,CAWSGEGKSSYEQYF,TRBV30,TRBD2,TRBJ2-7,.
TGCGCCAGCAGCTTAAGCCCGTTTTCCTACAATGAGCAGTTCTTC,CASSLSPFSYNEQFF,TRBV5-1,.,TRBJ2-1,few
TGTGCCACCAGTCAAGGTTTAGGGGGATCCTATGGCTACACCTTC,CATSQGLGGSYGYTF,TRBV24-1,.,TRBJ1-2,few
TGTGCCAGCAGTAGATTAGACAGCCTCACTGAAGCTTTCTTT,CASSRLDSLTEAFF,TRBV28,.,TRBJ1-1,.
TGTGCCAGCAGCTTAGTATTTAAAGAGACCCAGTACTTC,CASSLVFKETQYF,TRBV11-2,.,TRBJ2-5,.
TGTGCCAGCAGTTACACCGGGACAGGGAGCTCTGGGGCCAACGTCCTGACTTTC,CASSYTGTGSSGANVLTF,TRBV6-5,TRBD1,TRBJ2-6,.
TGTGCCAGCAGCTTAGAAGACAGGGGTTTTGATACGCAGTATTTT,CASSLEDRGFDTQYF,TRBV7-2,TRBD1,TRBJ2-3,few
TGTGCCAGCAGTTATGTCAGGGGGACGAAGATCGAGCAGTACTTC,CASSYVRGTKIEQYF,TRBV6-9,TRBD1,TRBJ2-7,few
TGTGCCAGTAATCCGCTCAATGGTATTGTGGGGCGCCATGGCTACACCTTC,CASNPLNGIVGRHGYTF,TRBV19,.,TRBJ1-2,few
TGTGCCAGCAGCGCGCAGGGTAACGAGCAGTACTTC,CASSAQGNEQYF,TRBV6-2/TRBV6-3,.,TRBJ2-7,.
TGTGCCAGCAGCCCATGGAGGGATGAAAAGACCCAGTACTTC,CASSPWRDEKTQYF,TRBV7-9,.,TRBJ2-5,.
TGCGCCAGCAGCTCGGGACTAGTCGGACTGGATACGCAGTATTTT,CASSSGLVGLDTQYF,TRBV5-1,TRBD2,TRBJ2-3,.
TGTGCCATAGGACAGGAAACAGATACGCAGTATTTT,CAIGQETDTQYF,TRBV10-3,TRBD1,TRBJ2-3,.
TGTGCCAGCACCCAGGACACCTACAATGAGCAGTTCTTC,CASTQDTYNEQFF,TRBV12-3/TRBV12-4,.,TRBJ2-1,.
TGTGCCAGCTCGCGGGCGGGGATTCAAGAGACCCAGTACTTC,CASSRAGIQETQYF,TRBV18,.,TRBJ2-5,few
TGTGCCAGCGGATTAGCGGAAACGCGAGAGACCCAGTACTTC,CASGLAETRETQYF,TRBV28,.,TRBJ2-5,few
TGCGCCAGCAGCCAAGGGTACTCTGGGGCCAACGTCCTGACTTTC,CASSQGYSGANVLTF,TRBV4-3,.,TRBJ2-6,few
TGCGCCAGCAGCCAGAACCCCGGCGTGCGAGGCACTGAAGCTTTCTTT,CASSQNPGVRGTEAFF,TRBV4-1,.,TRBJ1-1,few
TGTGCCAGCAGTTTAAGATGGACTAGCGGGACTCAAGAGACCCAGTACTTC,CASSLRWTSGTQETQYF,TRBV27,TRBD2,TRBJ2-5,.
TGTGCCAGCAGTTGGGACTCCCGCGAGCAGTACTTC,CASSWDSREQYF,TRBV7-9,.,TRBJ2-7,.
TGTGCCAGCGGAGTAGCGGGAGTGGGTGAGACCCAGTACTTC,CASGVAGVGETQYF,TRBV7-6,TRBD2,TRBJ2-5,few
TGTGCCAGCAGCCAAGCGGGACTAGCGGGAGGTACCGGGGAGCTGTTTTTT,CASSQAGLAGGTGELFF,TRBV3-1,TRBD2,TRBJ2-2,.
TGTGCCAGCAGTTCAGGCGGGAGTGCAGCTAGCACAGATACGCAGTATTTT,CASSSGGSAASTDTQYF,TRBV12-3/TRBV12-4,TRBD2,TRBJ2-3,.
TGCGCCAGCAGACGGGACGGACCTGGAAACACCATATATTTT,CASRRDGPGNTIYF,TRBV5-1,.,TRBJ1-3,many
TGCGCCAGCAGTGTACGACTAGCGGGAGCTAACAATGAGCAGTTCTTC,CASSVRLAGANNEQFF,TRBV4-3,TRBD2,TRBJ2-1,.